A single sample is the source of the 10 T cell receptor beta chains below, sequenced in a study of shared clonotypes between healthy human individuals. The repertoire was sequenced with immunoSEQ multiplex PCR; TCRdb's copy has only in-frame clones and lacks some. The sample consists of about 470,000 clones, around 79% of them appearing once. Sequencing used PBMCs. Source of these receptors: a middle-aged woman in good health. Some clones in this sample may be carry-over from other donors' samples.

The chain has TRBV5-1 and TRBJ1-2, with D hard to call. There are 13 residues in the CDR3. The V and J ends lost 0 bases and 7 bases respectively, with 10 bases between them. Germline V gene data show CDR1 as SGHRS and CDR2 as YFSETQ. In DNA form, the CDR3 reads TGCGCCAGCAGCTTGGCGGGGTTGGGTGGCTACACCTTC. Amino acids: CASSLAGLGGYTF. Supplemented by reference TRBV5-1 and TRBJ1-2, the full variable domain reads KAGVTQTPRYLIKTRGQQVTLSCSPISGHRSVSWYQQTPGQGLQFLFEYFSETQRNKGNFPGRFSGRQFSNSRSEMNVSTLELGDSALYLCASSLAGLGGYTFGSGTRLTVV.

The CDR3 region is CASSVAPDYNEQFF. The CDR3 region has the DNA TGTGCCAGCAGCGTAGCCCCCGACTACAATGAGCAGTTCTTC. The chain combines TRBV9 with TRBJ2-1; D is ambiguous. CDR3 length: 14 residues. Germline values: CDR1 SGDLS, CDR2 YYNGEE. V was shortened by 0 bases and J by 3 bases, with 7 bases between the two germline ends. Supplemented by reference TRBV9 and TRBJ2-1, the full variable domain reads DSGVTQTPKHLITATGQRVTLRCSPRSGDLSVYWYQQSLDQGLQFLIQYYNGEERAKGNILERFSAQQFPDLHSELNLSSLELGDSALYFCASSVAPDYNEQFFGPGTRLTVL.

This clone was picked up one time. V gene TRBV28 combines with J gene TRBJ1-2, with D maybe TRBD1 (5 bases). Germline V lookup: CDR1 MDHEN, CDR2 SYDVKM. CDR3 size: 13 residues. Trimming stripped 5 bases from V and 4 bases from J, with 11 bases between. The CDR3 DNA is TGTGCCAGCAGTACGGGACTGCCCTATGGCTACACCTTC. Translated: CASSTGLPYGYTF.

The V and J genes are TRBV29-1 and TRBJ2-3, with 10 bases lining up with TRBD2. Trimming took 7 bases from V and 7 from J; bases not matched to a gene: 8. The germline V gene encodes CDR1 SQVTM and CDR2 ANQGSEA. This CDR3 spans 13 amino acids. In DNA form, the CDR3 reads TGCAGCGAGACTAGCGGGCCCTCGAATACGCAGTATTTT. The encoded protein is CSETSGPSNTQYF.

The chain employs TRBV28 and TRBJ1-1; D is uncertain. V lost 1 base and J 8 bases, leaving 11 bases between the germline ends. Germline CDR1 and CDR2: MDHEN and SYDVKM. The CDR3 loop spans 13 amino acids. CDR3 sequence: CASSLFGPKEAFF. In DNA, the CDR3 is TGTGCCAGCAGTTTATTTGGCCCCAAGGAAGCTTTCTTT.

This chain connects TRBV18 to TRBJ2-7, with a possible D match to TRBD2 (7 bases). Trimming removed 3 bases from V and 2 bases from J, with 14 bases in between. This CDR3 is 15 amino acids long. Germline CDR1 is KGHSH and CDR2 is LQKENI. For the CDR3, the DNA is TGTGCCAGCTCACCCCAAGGGGGGGGAACCTACGAGCAGTACTTC. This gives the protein CASSPQGGGTYEQYF.

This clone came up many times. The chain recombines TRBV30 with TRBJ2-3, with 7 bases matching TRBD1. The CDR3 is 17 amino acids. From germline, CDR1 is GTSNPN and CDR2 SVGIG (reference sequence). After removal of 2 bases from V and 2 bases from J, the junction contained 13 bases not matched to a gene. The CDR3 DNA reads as TGTGCCTGGAGTAGCACGACTCCGGGACAGATCACAGATACGCAGTATTTT. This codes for CAWSSTTPGQITDTQYF.

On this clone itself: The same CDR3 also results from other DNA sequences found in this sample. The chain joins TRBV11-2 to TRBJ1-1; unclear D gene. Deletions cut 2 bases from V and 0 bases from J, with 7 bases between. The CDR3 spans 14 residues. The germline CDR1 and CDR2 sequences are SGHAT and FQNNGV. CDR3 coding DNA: TGTGCCAGCAGCTTACGAGGGCTGAACACTGAAGCTTTCTTT. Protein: CASSLRGLNTEAFF.

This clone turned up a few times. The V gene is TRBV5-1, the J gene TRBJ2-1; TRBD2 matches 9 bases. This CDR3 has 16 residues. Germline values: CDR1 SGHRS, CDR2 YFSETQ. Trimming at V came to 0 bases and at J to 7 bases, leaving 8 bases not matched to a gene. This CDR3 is CASSLAPREGPNEQFF. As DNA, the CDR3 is TGCGCCAGCAGCTTGGCTCCGCGGGAGGGCCCGAATGAGCAGTTCTTC.

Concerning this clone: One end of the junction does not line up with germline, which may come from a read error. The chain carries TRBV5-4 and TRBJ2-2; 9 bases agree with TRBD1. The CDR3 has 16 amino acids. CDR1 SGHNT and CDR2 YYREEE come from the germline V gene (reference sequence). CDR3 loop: CASSQQGATDGGELFF. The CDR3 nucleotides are TGCGCCAGCAGCCAACAGGGGGCTACGGATGGCGGGGAGCTGTTTTTT. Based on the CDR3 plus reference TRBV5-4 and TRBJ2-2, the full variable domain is ETGVTQSPTHLIKTRGQQVTLRCSSQSGHNTVSWYQQALGQGPQFIFQYYREEENGRGNFPPRFSGLQFPNYSSELNVNALELDDSALYLCASSQQGATDGGELFFGEGSRLTVL.